These T cell receptor beta chains were read from a single sample in a study of shared T cell receptors in the human thymus. Only in-frame clones appear in the TCRdb table, and some are missing; sequencing was by immunoSEQ multiplex PCR. The profile shows 700,000 or so clones, 80% to 90% of them singletons. The same data also contributed to another study, on human thymus T cells.

Material: thymocytes. These receptors were taken from a girl under three years old with a congenital heart defect. Both conserved end residues are part of each CDR3. The D gene is left open where the match is weak. Size values are once, few and many counts, or a class for expanded clones, and some rows have none.

j_call: TRBJ2-7
clone_size: -
v_call: TRBV5-1
d_call: -
cdr3_nt: TGCGCCAGCAGCTTGGTACCAGATTTTAACGAGCAGTACTTC
cdr3_aa: CASSLVPDFNEQYF

j_call: TRBJ2-3
clone_size: -
v_call: TRBV12-5
d_call: -
cdr3_nt: TGTGCTAGTGGTTTGGTAAAAGGGGCGGGGACGACAGATACGCAGTATTTT
cdr3_aa: CASGLVKGAGTTDTQYF

j_call: TRBJ1-2
clone_size: -
v_call: TRBV9
d_call: -
cdr3_nt: TGTGCCAGCAGCGTTAATGACTATGGCTACACCTTC
cdr3_aa: CASSVNDYGYTF

j_call: TRBJ2-7
clone_size: -
v_call: TRBV6-6
d_call: -
cdr3_nt: TGTGCCAGCAGCCCCCCGAACAGGAGATGCTACGAGCAGTACTTC
cdr3_aa: CASSPPNRRCYEQYF

j_call: TRBJ1-5
clone_size: -
v_call: TRBV4-2
d_call: -
cdr3_nt: TGTGCCAGCAGCCACTTTGCACCCTGGGCCCTGGGCCAGCCGGCGGGCGGCAATCAGCCCCAGCATTTT
cdr3_aa: CASSHFAPWALGQPAGGNQPQHF

j_call: TRBJ2-7
clone_size: -
v_call: TRBV27
d_call: TRBD2
cdr3_nt: TGTGCCAGCAGTGGAAGACTAGCGGGGGGTCCCTATAGCTCCTACGAGCAGTACTTC
cdr3_aa: CASSGRLAGGPYSSYEQYF

j_call: TRBJ1-1
clone_size: -
v_call: TRBV28
d_call: -
cdr3_nt: TGTGCCAGCAGTTCCCCTCCCGGGAACACTGAAGCTTTCTTT
cdr3_aa: CASSSPPGNTEAFF

j_call: TRBJ2-3
clone_size: -
v_call: TRBV7-6
d_call: TRBD1
cdr3_nt: TGTGCCAGCAGCCCGAAGGACAGGGGTAAGGCAGATACGCAGTATTTT
cdr3_aa: CASSPKDRGKADTQYF

j_call: TRBJ1-3
clone_size: -
v_call: TRBV2
d_call: -
cdr3_nt: TGTGCCAGCAGTGAATCGGGACACTCTGGAAACACCATATATTTT
cdr3_aa: CASSESGHSGNTIYF

j_call: TRBJ2-7
clone_size: once
v_call: TRBV4-3
d_call: -
cdr3_nt: TGCGCCAGCAGTCCATCAGGGGGGCTACCCCGCTCCTACGAGCAGTACTTC
cdr3_aa: CASSPSGGLPRSYEQYF

j_call: TRBJ2-1
clone_size: -
v_call: TRBV6-4
d_call: TRBD2
cdr3_nt: TGTGCCAGCAGCCCGGGGGGTTGGCAGGAGCAGTTCTTC
cdr3_aa: CASSPGGWQEQFF

j_call: TRBJ1-3
clone_size: -
v_call: TRBV6-1
d_call: TRBD1
cdr3_nt: TGTGCCAGCAGTGAAGCGAGACAGGGAAGTTTGCATTTT
cdr3_aa: CASSEARQGSLHF

j_call: TRBJ2-3
clone_size: once
v_call: TRBV6-5
d_call: -
cdr3_nt: TGTGCCAGCAGCCCCTTAATAGCGGTTACGCAGTATTTT
cdr3_aa: CASSPLIAVTQYF

j_call: TRBJ2-1
clone_size: -
v_call: TRBV28
d_call: TRBD1
cdr3_nt: TGTGCCAGCAGTCCCGACAGGGGGTTGGGGGACAATGAGCAGTTCTTC
cdr3_aa: CASSPDRGLGDNEQFF

j_call: TRBJ1-1
clone_size: -
v_call: TRBV19
d_call: TRBD1
cdr3_nt: TGTGCCAGTAGGAACCCCGTCGACAGGGGGCTATTAGGGACTGAAGCTTTCTTT
cdr3_aa: CASRNPVDRGLLGTEAFF

j_call: TRBJ2-5
clone_size: -
v_call: TRBV11-1
d_call: -
cdr3_nt: TGTGCCAGCAGCTTAGGAGTGGGGCAGTGGCAAGAGACCCAGTACTTC
cdr3_aa: CASSLGVGQWQETQYF

j_call: TRBJ1-3
clone_size: -
v_call: TRBV6-1
d_call: -
cdr3_nt: TGTGCCAGCAGCCTCAGGGTTGCGGGAAACACCATATATTTT
cdr3_aa: CASSLRVAGNTIYF

j_call: TRBJ2-7
clone_size: -
v_call: TRBV5-6
d_call: -
cdr3_nt: TGTGCCAGCAGCTTGGCCCTGCCGGGAATCGAGCAGTACTTC
cdr3_aa: CASSLALPGIEQYF

j_call: TRBJ1-2
clone_size: -
v_call: TRBV28
d_call: -
cdr3_nt: TGTGCCAGCAGTTCCCGGACTCCGGACCTCTATGGCTACACCTTC
cdr3_aa: CASSSRTPDLYGYTF

j_call: TRBJ1-1
clone_size: -
v_call: TRBV9
d_call: -
cdr3_nt: TGTGCCAGCACCGCTTCGGGGGGAGAAGCTTTCTTT
cdr3_aa: CASTASGGEAFF

j_call: TRBJ1-1
clone_size: -
v_call: TRBV27
d_call: -
cdr3_nt: TGTGCCAGCAGTCTCGGCGGGGGGTTGAACACTGAAGCTTTCTTT
cdr3_aa: CASSLGGGLNTEAFF

j_call: TRBJ2-1
clone_size: -
v_call: TRBV27
d_call: TRBD1
cdr3_nt: TGTGCCAGCAGTATTCGGGACAGGGGTAACAATGAGCAGTTCTTC
cdr3_aa: CASSIRDRGNNEQFF

j_call: TRBJ2-7
clone_size: -
v_call: TRBV19
d_call: TRBD1
cdr3_nt: TGTGCCAGTAGTATAGTGACAGGGAGCTACGAGCAGTACTTC
cdr3_aa: CASSIVTGSYEQYF

j_call: TRBJ2-7
clone_size: -
v_call: TRBV7-8
d_call: -
cdr3_nt: TGTGCCAGCAGCTTAGATTCGGGAGAAGCCTACGAGCAGTACTTC
cdr3_aa: CASSLDSGEAYEQYF

j_call: TRBJ1-6
clone_size: -
v_call: TRBV7-6
d_call: -
cdr3_nt: TGTGCCAGCAGCTTAGGGTACATTCCAGGGGTTGATTCACCCCTCCACTTT
cdr3_aa: CASSLGYIPGVDSPLHF

j_call: TRBJ2-5
clone_size: -
v_call: TRBV9
d_call: -
cdr3_nt: TGTGCCAGCAGCGTAGCCCCCGATGGGCGAGAGACCCAGTACTTC
cdr3_aa: CASSVAPDGRETQYF

j_call: TRBJ2-1
clone_size: -
v_call: TRBV25-1
d_call: -
cdr3_nt: TGTGCCAGCAGTGAGGGTTTTGCGGGGCTAGCTGGGACTGAGCAGTTCTTC
cdr3_aa: CASSEGFAGLAGTEQFF

j_call: TRBJ2-1
clone_size: once
v_call: TRBV10-2
d_call: TRBD2
cdr3_nt: TGCGCCAGCAGTGAGTGGACTAGGACAAACAATGAGCAGTTCTTC
cdr3_aa: CASSEWTRTNNEQFF

j_call: TRBJ2-4
clone_size: -
v_call: TRBV2
d_call: -
cdr3_nt: TGTGCCAGCAGGGGAGGGGGGTTAAACATTCAGTACTTC
cdr3_aa: CASRGGGLNIQYF

j_call: TRBJ2-5
clone_size: -
v_call: TRBV29-1
d_call: TRBD1
cdr3_nt: TGCAGCGTTCCCCCGAAGGGGGCGGGAGAGACCCAGTACTTC
cdr3_aa: CSVPPKGAGETQYF

j_call: TRBJ2-3
clone_size: -
v_call: TRBV5-8
d_call: TRBD1
cdr3_nt: TGTGCCAGCCTGGACAGGGGATGGGATACGCAGTATTTT
cdr3_aa: CASLDRGWDTQYF

j_call: TRBJ1-2
clone_size: -
v_call: TRBV23-1
d_call: TRBD1
cdr3_nt: TGCGCCAGCAGTCAAGTACCCCGAGAACGACAGGGGTTTAACTATGGCTACACCTTC
cdr3_aa: CASSQVPRERQGFNYGYTF

j_call: TRBJ1-6
clone_size: -
v_call: TRBV5-1
d_call: -
cdr3_nt: TGCGCCAGCAGCTTGGACGGGTTAGGTGGGAATTCACCCCTCCACTTT
cdr3_aa: CASSLDGLGGNSPLHF

j_call: TRBJ1-3
clone_size: -
v_call: TRBV11-2
d_call: -
cdr3_nt: TGTGCCAGCAGCCGAACAAAAGGACAAGGAAACACCATATATTTT
cdr3_aa: CASSRTKGQGNTIYF

j_call: TRBJ2-5
clone_size: -
v_call: TRBV5-1
d_call: -
cdr3_nt: TGCGCCAGCAGCTTGTTCTGGAGGGGCGTCCAAGAGACCCAGTACTTC
cdr3_aa: CASSLFWRGVQETQYF

j_call: TRBJ2-7
clone_size: -
v_call: TRBV27
d_call: TRBD1
cdr3_nt: TGTGCCAGCAGTGCCGGGACAGGGGACCGCGAGCAGTACTTC
cdr3_aa: CASSAGTGDREQYF

j_call: TRBJ1-5
clone_size: -
v_call: TRBV28
d_call: TRBD1
cdr3_nt: TGTGCCAGCAGTGGGGACAGGGAAGGTCAGCCCCAGCATTTT
cdr3_aa: CASSGDREGQPQHF

j_call: TRBJ2-7
clone_size: -
v_call: TRBV5-6
d_call: -
cdr3_nt: TGTGCCAGCAGCTTGGAACAGGGTGAAGACACCGAGCAGTACTTC
cdr3_aa: CASSLEQGEDTEQYF

j_call: TRBJ1-2
clone_size: -
v_call: TRBV4-1
d_call: -
cdr3_nt: TGCGCCAGCAGCCATGTCAGGGTTGGCAACTATGGCTACACCTTC
cdr3_aa: CASSHVRVGNYGYTF

j_call: TRBJ1-2
clone_size: -
v_call: TRBV4-1
d_call: -
cdr3_nt: TGCGCCAGCAGCCAAGATTGGACCCCAAATCGGGACTTGTATGGCTACACCTTC
cdr3_aa: CASSQDWTPNRDLYGYTF